This T cell receptor (beta chain) was sequenced during a study of CD8+ T cells in alopecia areata. V lost 4 bases, J lost 7 bases, and 12 bases lay in between. Germline values: CDR1 SGHRS, CDR2 YFSETQ. The CDR3 sequence is 13 residues long. TCR sequencing used cDNA made by reverse transcription of extracted RNA. This table comes from immunoSEQ multiplex PCR, and its TCRdb copy is limited to in-frame clones, with some not included. Seen here are around 140,000 clones, 51% observed once, and the top ten hold roughly 0.9%. Sorting separated CD4+ and CD8+ T cells out of PBMCs. Sample: CD4+ T cells sorted from blood, taken at week 0. This receptor was identified in a human donor with alopecia areata. The chain combines TRBV5-1 with TRBJ1-5, with D tentatively TRBD1 (6 bases). CDR3: CASSIQGPQPQHF. CDR3 DNA: TGCGCCAGCAGCATACAGGGCCCCCAGCCCCAGCATTTT.